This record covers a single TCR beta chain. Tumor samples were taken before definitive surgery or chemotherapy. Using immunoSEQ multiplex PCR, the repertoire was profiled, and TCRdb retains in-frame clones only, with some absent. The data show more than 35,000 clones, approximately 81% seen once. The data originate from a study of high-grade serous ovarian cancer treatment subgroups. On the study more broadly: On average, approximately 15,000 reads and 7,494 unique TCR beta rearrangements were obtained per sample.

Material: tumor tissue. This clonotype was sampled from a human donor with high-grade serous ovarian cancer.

CDR3 DNA sequence: TGTGCCAGCAGCGACAGGGTGAACACTGAAGCTTTCTTT. It encodes CASSDRVNTEAFF. This rearrangement joins TRBV21-1 to TRBJ1-1; the table's D call, TRBD1, has no DNA check behind it. TRBV21-1 is a listed pseudogene. This CDR3 is built from 13 residues.